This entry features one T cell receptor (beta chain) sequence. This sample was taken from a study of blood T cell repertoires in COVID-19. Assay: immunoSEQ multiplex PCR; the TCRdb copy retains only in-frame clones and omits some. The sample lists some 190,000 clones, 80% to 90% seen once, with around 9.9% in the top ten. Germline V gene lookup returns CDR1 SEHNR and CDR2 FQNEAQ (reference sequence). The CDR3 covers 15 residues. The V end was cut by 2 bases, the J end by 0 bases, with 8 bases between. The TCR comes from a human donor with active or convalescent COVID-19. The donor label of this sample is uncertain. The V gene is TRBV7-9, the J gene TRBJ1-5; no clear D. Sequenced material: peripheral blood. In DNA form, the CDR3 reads TGTGCCAGCAGCTTACTCCGTTATAGCAATCAGCCCCAGCATTTT. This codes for CASSLLRYSNQPQHF.